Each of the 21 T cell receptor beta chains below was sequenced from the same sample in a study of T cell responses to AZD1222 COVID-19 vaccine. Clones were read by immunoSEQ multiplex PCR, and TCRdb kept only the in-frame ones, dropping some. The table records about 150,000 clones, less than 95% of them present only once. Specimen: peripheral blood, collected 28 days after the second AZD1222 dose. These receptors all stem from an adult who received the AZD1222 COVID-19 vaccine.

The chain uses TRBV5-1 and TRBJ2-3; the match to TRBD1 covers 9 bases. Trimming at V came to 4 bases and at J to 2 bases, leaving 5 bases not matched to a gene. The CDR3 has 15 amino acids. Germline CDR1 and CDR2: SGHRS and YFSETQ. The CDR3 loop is CASSDGTGLTDTQYF. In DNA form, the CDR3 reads TGCGCCAGCAGCGACGGGACAGGGCTCACAGATACGCAGTATTTT.

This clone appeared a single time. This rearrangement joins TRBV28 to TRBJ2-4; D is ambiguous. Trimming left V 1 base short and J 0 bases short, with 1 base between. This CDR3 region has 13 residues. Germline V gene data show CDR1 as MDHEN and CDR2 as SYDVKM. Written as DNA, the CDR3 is TGTGCCAGCAGTTTATTAGCCAAAAACATTCAGTACTTC. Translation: CASSLLAKNIQYF.

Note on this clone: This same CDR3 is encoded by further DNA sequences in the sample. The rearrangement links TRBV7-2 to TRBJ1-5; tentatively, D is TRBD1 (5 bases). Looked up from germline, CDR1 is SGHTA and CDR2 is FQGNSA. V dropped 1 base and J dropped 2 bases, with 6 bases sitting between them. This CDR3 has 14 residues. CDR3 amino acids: CASSLGGGNQPQHF. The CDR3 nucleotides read TGTGCCAGCAGCTTAGGGGGGGGCAATCAGCCCCAGCATTTT.

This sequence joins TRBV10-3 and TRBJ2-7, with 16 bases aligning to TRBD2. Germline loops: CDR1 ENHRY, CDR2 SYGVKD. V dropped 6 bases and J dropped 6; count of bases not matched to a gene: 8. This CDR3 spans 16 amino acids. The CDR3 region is CAIRGTSGRASLEQYF. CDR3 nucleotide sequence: TGTGCCATCAGGGGGACTAGCGGGAGGGCCTCACTCGAGCAGTACTTC.

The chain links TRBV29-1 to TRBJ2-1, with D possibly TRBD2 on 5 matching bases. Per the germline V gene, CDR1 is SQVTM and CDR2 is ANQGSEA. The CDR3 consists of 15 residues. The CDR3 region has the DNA TGCACCATAAAAAAAGACGGGGTCTCCTACAATGAGCAGTTCTTC. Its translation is CTIKKDGVSYNEQFF.

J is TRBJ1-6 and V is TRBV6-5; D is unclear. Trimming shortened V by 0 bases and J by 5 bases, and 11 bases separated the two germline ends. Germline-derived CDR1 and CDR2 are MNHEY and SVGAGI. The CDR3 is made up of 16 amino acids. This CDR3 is CASSYSMPGHNSPLHF. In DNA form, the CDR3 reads TGTGCCAGCAGTTACTCGATGCCTGGCCATAATTCACCCCTCCACTTT.

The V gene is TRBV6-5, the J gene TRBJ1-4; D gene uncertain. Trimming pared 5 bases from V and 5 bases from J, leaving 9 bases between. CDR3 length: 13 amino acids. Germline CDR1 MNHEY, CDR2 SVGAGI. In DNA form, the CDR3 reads TGTGCCAGCAGTCCCTCCTTCAATGAAAAACTGTTTTTT. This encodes CASSPSFNEKLFF.

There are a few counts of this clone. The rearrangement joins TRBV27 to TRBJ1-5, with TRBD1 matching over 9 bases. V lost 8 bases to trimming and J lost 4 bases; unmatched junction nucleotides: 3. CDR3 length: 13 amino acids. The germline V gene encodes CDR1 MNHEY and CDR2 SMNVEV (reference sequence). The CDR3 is CASRDRGNQPQHF. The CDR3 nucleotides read TGTGCCAGCCGCGACAGGGGGAATCAGCCCCAGCATTTT.

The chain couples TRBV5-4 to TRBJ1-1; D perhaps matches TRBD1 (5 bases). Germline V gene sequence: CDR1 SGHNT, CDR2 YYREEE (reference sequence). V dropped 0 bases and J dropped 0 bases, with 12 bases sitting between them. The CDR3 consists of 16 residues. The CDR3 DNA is TGTGCCAGCAGCTTGGGACAGAAAAGATTGAACACTGAAGCTTTCTTT. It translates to CASSLGQKRLNTEAFF. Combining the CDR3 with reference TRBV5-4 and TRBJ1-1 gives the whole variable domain ETGVTQSPTHLIKTRGQQVTLRCSSQSGHNTVSWYQQALGQGPQFIFQYYREEENGRGNFPPRFSGLQFPNYSSELNVNALELDDSALYLCASSLGQKRLNTEAFFGQGTRLTVV.

CDR3 DNA: TGTGCCAGCTCACCCACGGAAAGCACGGCCCAGCATTTT. Translation: CASSPTESTAQHF. The rearrangement links TRBV18 to TRBJ1-5; no firm D call. There are 13 residues in the CDR3. Trimming pared 3 bases from V and 11 bases from J, leaving 14 bases between. CDR1 and CDR2 from the germline V gene are KGHSH and LQKENI.

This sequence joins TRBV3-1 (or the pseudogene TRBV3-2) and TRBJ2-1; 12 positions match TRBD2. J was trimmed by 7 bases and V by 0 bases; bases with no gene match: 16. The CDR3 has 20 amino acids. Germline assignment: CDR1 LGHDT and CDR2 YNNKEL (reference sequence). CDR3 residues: CASSQEPGLAGSILRNEQFF. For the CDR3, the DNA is TGTGCCAGCAGCCAAGAGCCGGGACTAGCGGGTTCCATTCTTCGAAATGAGCAGTTCTTC.

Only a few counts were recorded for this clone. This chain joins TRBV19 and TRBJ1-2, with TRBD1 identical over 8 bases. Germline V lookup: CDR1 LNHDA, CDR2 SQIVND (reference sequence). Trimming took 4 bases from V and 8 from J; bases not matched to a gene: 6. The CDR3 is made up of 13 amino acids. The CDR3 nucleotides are TGTGCCAGTAGTACTACAGGGGGAGAAGGCTACACCTTC. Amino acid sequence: CASSTTGGEGYTF.

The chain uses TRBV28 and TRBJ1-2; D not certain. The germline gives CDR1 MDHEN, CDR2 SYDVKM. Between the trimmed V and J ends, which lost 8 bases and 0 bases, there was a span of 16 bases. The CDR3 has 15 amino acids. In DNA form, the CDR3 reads TGTGCCAGCGGACGCAAAGGGAGAGCTAACTATGGCTACACCTTC. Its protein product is CASGRKGRANYGYTF.

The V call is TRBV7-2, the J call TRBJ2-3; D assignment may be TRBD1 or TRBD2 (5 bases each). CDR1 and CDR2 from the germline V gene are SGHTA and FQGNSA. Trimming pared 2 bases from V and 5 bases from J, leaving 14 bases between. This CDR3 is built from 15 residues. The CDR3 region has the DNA TGTGCCAGCAGCTTATCAGGGATGGGAGAAGATACGCAGTATTTT. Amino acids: CASSLSGMGEDTQYF.

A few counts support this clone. CDR3 in DNA: TGTGCCAGCAGCAGGGGACTAGGACAAGAGACCCAGTACTTC. The encoded protein is CASSRGLGQETQYF. V usage is TRBV14 and J usage is TRBJ2-5; 8 bases match TRBD2. With 5 bases clipped from V and 2 bases from J, the junction kept 4 bases outside the gene matches. The germline V gene encodes CDR1 SGHDN and CDR2 FVKESK. CDR3 length equals 14 residues. The variable domain in full, completed from reference TRBV14 and TRBJ2-5, reads EAGVTQFPSHSVIEKGQTVTLRCDPISGHDNLYWYRRVMGKEIKFLLHFVKESKQDESGMPNNRFLAERTGGTYSTLKVQPAELEDSGVYFCASSRGLGQETQYFGPGTRLLVL.

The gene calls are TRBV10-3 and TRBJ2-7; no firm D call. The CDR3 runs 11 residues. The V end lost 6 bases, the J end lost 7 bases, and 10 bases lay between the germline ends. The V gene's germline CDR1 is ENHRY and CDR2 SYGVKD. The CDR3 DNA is TGTGCCATCAGGACGGCGAGGGAGCAGTACTTC. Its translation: CAIRTAREQYF.

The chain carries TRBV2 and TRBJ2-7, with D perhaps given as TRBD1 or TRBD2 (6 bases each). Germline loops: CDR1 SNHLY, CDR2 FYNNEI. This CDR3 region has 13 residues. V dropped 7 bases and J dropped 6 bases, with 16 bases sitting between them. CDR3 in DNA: TGTGCCAGCAACAGGGAGGTGGGCCGCGAGCAGTACTTC. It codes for CASNREVGREQYF. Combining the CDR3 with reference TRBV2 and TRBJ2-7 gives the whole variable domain EPEVTQTPSHQVTQMGQEVILRCVPISNHLYFYWYRQILGQKVEFLVSFYNNEISEKSEIFDDQFSVERPDGSNFTLKIRSTKLEDSAMYFCASNREVGREQYFGPGTRLTVT.

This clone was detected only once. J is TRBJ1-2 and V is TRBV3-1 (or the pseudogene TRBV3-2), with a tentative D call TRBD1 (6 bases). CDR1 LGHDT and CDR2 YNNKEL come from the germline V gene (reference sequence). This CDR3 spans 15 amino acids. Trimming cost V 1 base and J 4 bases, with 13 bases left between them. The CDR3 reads CASSQGGGVGYGYTF. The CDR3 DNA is TGTGCCAGCAGCCAAGGGGGGGGCGTAGGCTATGGCTACACCTTC.

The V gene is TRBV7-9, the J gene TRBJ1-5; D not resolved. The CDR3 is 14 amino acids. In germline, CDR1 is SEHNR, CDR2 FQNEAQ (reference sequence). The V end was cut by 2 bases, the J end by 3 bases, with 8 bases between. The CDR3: CASSLITDNQPQHF. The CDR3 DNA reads TGTGCCAGCAGCTTAATTACAGACAATCAGCCCCAGCATTTT.

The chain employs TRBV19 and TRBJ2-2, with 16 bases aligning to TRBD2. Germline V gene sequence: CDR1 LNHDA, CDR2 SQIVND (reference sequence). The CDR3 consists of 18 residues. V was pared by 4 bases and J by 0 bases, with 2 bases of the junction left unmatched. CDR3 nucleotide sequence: TGTGCCAGTAGTACGGGACTAGCGGGGGGGACGAACACCGGGGAGCTGTTTTTT. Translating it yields CASSTGLAGGTNTGELFF.

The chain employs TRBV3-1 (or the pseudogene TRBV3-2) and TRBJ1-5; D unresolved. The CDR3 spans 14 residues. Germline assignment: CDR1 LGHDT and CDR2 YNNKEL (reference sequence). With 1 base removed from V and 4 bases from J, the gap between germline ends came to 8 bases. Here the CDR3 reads CASSQGERNQPQHF. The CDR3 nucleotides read TGTGCCAGCAGCCAAGGGGAGAGAAATCAGCCCCAGCATTTT.